This T cell receptor (beta chain) is drawn from a study of control samples from healthy donors and cancer patients. Profiling relied on immunoSEQ multiplex PCR, and the TCRdb table lists in-frame clones only, not all of them. This sample has roughly 100,000 clones, with 92% found just once. Germline V CDR1 and CDR2: MDHEN, SYDVKM. The V and J ends lost 5 bases and 4 bases, in that order; junction bases with no gene match: 3. This CDR3 contains 13 residues. Sequencing was done on a sample of blood. The TCR sequence derives from a woman aged 18-35 years in good health. The V gene is TRBV28, the J gene TRBJ1-2, with 8 bases lining up with TRBD1. The CDR3 DNA is TGTGCCAGCAGTCTCGACAGGGGCTATGGCTACACCTTC. Protein sequence: CASSLDRGYGYTF.